A single T cell receptor (beta chain) is shown here with its context. Its binding antigen is unknown. Per-base quality was not reported, and no clone a single base away is much larger than it. Patients with a history of autoimmune disease or receiving systemic immunosuppression were excluded from the trial. Peripheral blood for TCR sequencing was drawn from every dose cohort at baseline, at cycle 4 day 1 and at cycle 7 day 1. The samples were taken from a phase I, first-in-human, multicenter, open-label dose-escalation trial of ivuxolimab. Adults with locally advanced or metastatic head and neck squamous cell, hepatocellular, melanoma or renal cell carcinoma were enrolled in the trial. CD4+ and CD8+ T cells were sorted separately from peripheral blood before TCR sequencing. This sample was included in a study of OX40 agonist ivuxolimab in advanced cancers. Broadly, across the study: Ivuxolimab, which targeted the costimulatory receptor OX40 (CD134), was an agonistic, fully human IgG2 monoclonal antibody. Intravenous ivuxolimab was administered to patients every 2 weeks at six dose levels: 0.01, 0.1, 0.3, 1.5, 3 and 10 mg/kg. Among the 50 to 55 dose-escalation patients, roughly 20 had hepatocellular carcinoma, roughly 15 melanoma, 9 renal cell carcinoma and 9 head and neck cancer. The dose-escalation cohort was almost 85% male with a mean age of about 54 years, ranging from 23 to 79. Patients were allowed to have had prior anti-PD-1, anti-PD-L1 or anti-CTLA-4 therapy, and approximately 37% of the dose-escalation patients had been treated with checkpoint inhibitors. Partial responses occurred in three dose-escalation patients: two with cutaneous melanoma and one with hepatocellular carcinoma. The purpose of peripheral TCRbeta sequencing was to test whether ivuxolimab changed TCR sequence diversity and led to clonal T-cell expansion. The paper covers the monotherapy dose-escalation part of the phase I ivuxolimab trial, which included N of about 50 patients. What the work shows at the level of the full study, not this receptor alone: On average, CD8+ T cells showed more expanded clones than CD4+ T cells after ivuxolimab. Which antigens the clonally expanded peripheral T cells were specific for was not determined. Low levels of normalized T-cell clonal expansion were also seen in some patients who did not respond. In the 0.1-3.0 mg/kg groups, partial responders were among the patients with the lowest normalized peripheral clonal expansion, particularly in CD8+ T cells. Clonal expansion of both CD4+ and CD8+ blood T cells was observed from baseline to week 6 at doses 0.1 to 3.0 mg/kg.

Trimming costs V 2 bases and J 6 bases, and their ends lie 13 bases apart. The CDR3 goes from the cysteine to the phenylalanine over 14 residues. The DNA shown is the 42-base CDR3, in frame from base 1. Based on the germline V gene, the CDR1 and CDR2 sequences are SGHTA and FQGNSA. Genomic DNA was isolated from the sorted cells so that the TCRbeta CDR3 region could be sequenced. TCRbeta CDR3 regions were sequenced using the immunoSEQ Assay. This is the immuneACCESS table as TCRdb keeps it, with only in-frame sequences that have V and J called. A part of the clones is gone; compared with another copy, unresolved V genes explain less than half, and the rest is unexplained. The sample records some 87,000 clones, nearly 90% of which are singletons. The ten top clones hold around 0.7% of the sample.

Source: CD4+ or CD8+ T cells sorted from blood, taken in a trial of the OX40 agonist ivuxolimab. This sequence uses TRBV7-2 and TRBJ1-2; no D gene call is confident. The clonotype was recovered from an adult with an advanced solid tumor such as melanoma, head and neck, liver or kidney cancer. Here the CDR3 is given as CASSLNVASDGYTF. The nucleotide sequence is TGTGCCAGCAGCTTAAATGTGGCCTCTGATGGCTACACCTTC. Joined to the reference TRBV7-2 and TRBJ1-2 proteins, this CDR3 gives the full variable domain: GAGVSQSPSNKVTEKGKDVELRCDPISGHTALYWYRQSLGQGLEFLIYFQGNSAPDKSGLPSDRFSAERTGGSVSTLTIQRTQQEDSAVYLCASSLNVASDGYTFGSGTRLTVV.